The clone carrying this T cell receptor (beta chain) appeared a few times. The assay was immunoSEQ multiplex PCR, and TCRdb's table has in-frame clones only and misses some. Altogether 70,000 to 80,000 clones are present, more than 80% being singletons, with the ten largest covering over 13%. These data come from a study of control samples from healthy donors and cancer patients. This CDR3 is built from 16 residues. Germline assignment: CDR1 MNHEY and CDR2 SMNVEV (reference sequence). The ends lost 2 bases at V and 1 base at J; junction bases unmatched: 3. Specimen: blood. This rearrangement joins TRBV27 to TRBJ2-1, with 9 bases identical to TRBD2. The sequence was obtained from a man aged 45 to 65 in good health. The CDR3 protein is CASSLNSGSSYNEQFF. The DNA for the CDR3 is TGTGCCAGCAGTTTAAATAGCGGGAGTTCCTACAATGAGCAGTTCTTC.